This T cell receptor beta chain was identified in a study of T cells in localized non-small cell lung cancer. As to this clone: Its antigen remains unknown.

Repertoires were generated with immunoSEQ multiplex PCR, while TCRdb's copy carries only in-frame clones and drops some. The table lists about 53,000 clones, 75% to 90% of them singletons. This CDR3 spans 13 amino acids. Trimming took off 3 bases at V and 5 bases at J, with 9 bases between the two ends. CDR1 is SGHNT, CDR2 YYREEE, per germline (reference sequence). Study results and caveats: Highest T cell clonality was seen in uninvolved adjacent lung, surpassing that measured in tumor.

V and J are TRBV5-4 and TRBJ1-3; D unclear. Sequencing was performed on peripheral blood mononuclear cells, taken before any cancer treatment. This TCR was recovered from a man aged 40 to 70 with stage III lung adenocarcinoma. In DNA, the CDR3 is TGTGCCAGCAGCTCGCCGGAACGAAACACCATATATTTT. It codes for CASSSPERNTIYF.